This T cell receptor beta chain was captured in a study of T cells after yellow fever vaccination. Per the germline V gene, CDR1 is SGHVS and CDR2 is FNYEAQ. CDR3 length: 19 amino acids. Trimming cost V 2 bases and J 3 bases; bases outside gene matches: 11. This clonotype was picked up a small number of times. Its antigen is still unknown. Study results and limitations: The CD4 compartment and the CD8 compartment contained a small share of clonotypes in common. By day 5 rather than day 15, the secondary response had peaked, though it was weaker. Abundant bulk-population clonotypes could contaminate the FACS-sorted repertoires. Post-booster reappearance was seen for most primary-vaccination clones (roughly 96% CD4, about 88% CD8).

One entry per CDR3 protein, called by TCRdb with MiXCR from the 5' RACE reads. Among hundreds of thousands of distinct CDR3 sequences listed, around a tenth were seen once. The sample consisted of PBMCs, taken on the day of the first yellow fever vaccination. The gene calls are TRBV7-6 and TRBJ2-2, with 11 bases lining up with TRBD2. The receptor was derived from a man between 18 and 29 years old who received the YFV17D yellow fever vaccine. CDR3 in DNA: TGTGCCAGCAGCTTAATTCCTTCCGGGACTAGCGGCTACACCGGGGAGCTGTTTTTT. Its protein product is CASSLIPSGTSGYTGELFF.